This T cell receptor (beta chain) emerged from a study of blood T cell repertoires in COVID-19. Study summary: Nucleic acid was either cDNA or gDNA, and it came from T cells, B-cell-depleted T cells, or PBMCs.

In the original processing: From reference gene primer amplification, estimates of nucleated cell counts were derived. Data came from immunoSEQ multiplex PCR; TCRdb stores just in-frame clones and leaves some out. The V and J calls and clone size were taken over from that table, and D and trimming were inferred from the DNA. The sample contains approximately 160,000 clones, around 83% of which appear only once. Germline CDR1 and CDR2: LNHNV and YYDKDF (reference sequence). The CDR3 extends over 16 amino acids. Trimming left V 1 base short and J 8 bases short, with 15 bases between. The clonotype comes from a woman between 50 and 59 years old in a cohort sampled during active or convalescent COVID-19. V usage is TRBV15 and J usage is TRBJ1-6; D possibly corresponds to TRBD1 (5 bases). Sequences were obtained from peripheral blood. DNA for the CDR3: TGTGCCACCAGCAGAGTAAGCAGGGTCTGGGATTCACCCCTCCACTTT. Protein sequence: CATSRVSRVWDSPLHF.